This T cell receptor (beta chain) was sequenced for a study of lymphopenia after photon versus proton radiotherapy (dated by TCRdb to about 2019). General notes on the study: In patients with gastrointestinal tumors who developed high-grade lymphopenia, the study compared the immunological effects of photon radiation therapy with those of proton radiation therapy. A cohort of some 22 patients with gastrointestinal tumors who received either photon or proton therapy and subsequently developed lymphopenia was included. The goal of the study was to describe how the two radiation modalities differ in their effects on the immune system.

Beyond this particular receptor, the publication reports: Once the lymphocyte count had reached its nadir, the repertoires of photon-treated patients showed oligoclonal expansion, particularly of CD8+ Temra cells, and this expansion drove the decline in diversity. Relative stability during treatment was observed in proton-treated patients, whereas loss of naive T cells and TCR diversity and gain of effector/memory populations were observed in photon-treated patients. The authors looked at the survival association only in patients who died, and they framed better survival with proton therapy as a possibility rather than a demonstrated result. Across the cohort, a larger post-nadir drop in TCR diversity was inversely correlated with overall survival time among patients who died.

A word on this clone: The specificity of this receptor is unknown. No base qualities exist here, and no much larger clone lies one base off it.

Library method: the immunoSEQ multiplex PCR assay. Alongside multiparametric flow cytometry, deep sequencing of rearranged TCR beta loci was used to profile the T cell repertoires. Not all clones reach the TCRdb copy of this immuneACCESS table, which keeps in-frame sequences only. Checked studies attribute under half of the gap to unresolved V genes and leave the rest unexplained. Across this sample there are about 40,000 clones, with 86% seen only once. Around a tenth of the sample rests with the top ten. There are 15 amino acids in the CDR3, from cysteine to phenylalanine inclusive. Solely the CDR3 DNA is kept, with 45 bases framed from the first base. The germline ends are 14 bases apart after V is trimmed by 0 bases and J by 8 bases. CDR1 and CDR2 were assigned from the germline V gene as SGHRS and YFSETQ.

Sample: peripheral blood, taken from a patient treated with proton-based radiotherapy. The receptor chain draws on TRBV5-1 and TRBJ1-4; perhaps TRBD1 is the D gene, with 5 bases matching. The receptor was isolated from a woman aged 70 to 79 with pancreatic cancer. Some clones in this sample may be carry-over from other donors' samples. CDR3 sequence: CASSLAFGSGEKLFF. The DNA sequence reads TGCGCCAGCAGCTTGGCCTTCGGGTCAGGGGAAAAACTGTTTTTT.